A single sample gave rise to the 10 T cell receptor beta chains below, sequenced in a study of OX40 agonist ivuxolimab in advanced cancers. Using immunoSEQ multiplex PCR, the repertoire was profiled, and TCRdb retains in-frame clones only, with some absent. The sample gives tens of thousands of clones, 80% to 90% of which show up once; roughly 0.88% is in the top ten. Specimen: CD4+ or CD8+ T cells sorted from blood, collected in a trial of the OX40 agonist ivuxolimab. The receptor source for this set is an adult with an advanced solid tumor such as melanoma, head and neck, liver or kidney cancer.

Worth noting for this clone: Other DNA sequences in the same sample also yield this CDR3. The chain uses TRBV30 and TRBJ1-2; D is unresolved. The V gene lost 4 bases and the J gene lost 0 bases, with 15 bases spanning the gap. The germline gives CDR1 GTSNPN, CDR2 SVGIG (reference sequence). There are 15 residues in the CDR3. Here the CDR3 reads CAWTNRAGPNYGYTF. CDR3 sequence (DNA): TGTGCCTGGACGAACCGGGCAGGTCCTAACTATGGCTACACCTTC.

V is TRBV28 and J is TRBJ2-1; the D gene is possibly TRBD2 (6 bases). CDR3 length: 14 residues. Trimming removed 3 bases from V and 5 bases from J, with 11 bases in between. Per the germline V gene, CDR1 is MDHEN and CDR2 is SYDVKM. The CDR3 DNA reads TGTGCCAGCAGTTTCGCGGGGCTCAACAATGAGCAGTTCTTC. It is translated as CASSFAGLNNEQFF.

This chain connects TRBV6-5 to TRBJ2-7; TRBD1 is a possible D gene (6 bases). Trimming cost V 7 bases and J 1 base, with 11 bases left between them. Germline-derived CDR1 and CDR2 are MNHEY and SVGAGI. The CDR3 runs to 13 residues. DNA for the CDR3: TGTGCCAGCAAACAGGGTCTATCCTACGAGCAGTACTTC. Translated: CASKQGLSYEQYF.

This rearrangement joins TRBV5-1 to TRBJ2-2; possibly TRBD1 or TRBD2 for D (5 bases each). V was clipped by 4 bases and J by 6 bases, with 10 bases between them. Germline V gene lookup returns CDR1 SGHRS and CDR2 YFSETQ. The CDR3 length is 13 residues. The chain's CDR3 is CASSGGFPGELFF. For the CDR3, the DNA is TGCGCCAGCAGCGGGGGTTTCCCCGGGGAGCTGTTTTTT.

This clone has just a few counts. The chain joins TRBV15 to TRBJ2-7; a possible D gene is TRBD2 (5 bases). From germline, CDR1 is LNHNV and CDR2 YYDKDF (reference sequence). This CDR3 is 14 amino acids long. V was cut by 0 bases and J by 1 base, with 7 bases left in between. Here the CDR3 DNA reads TGTGCCACCAGCAGAGATGAGGGTTCCTACGAGCAGTACTTC. Translation: CATSRDEGSYEQYF. The full variable domain, its missing parts supplied by reference TRBV15 and TRBJ2-7, is DAMVIQNPRYQVTQFGKPVTLSCSQTLNHNVMYWYQQKSSQAPKLLFHYYDKDFNNEADTPDNFQSRRPNTSFCFLDIRSPGLGDTAMYLCATSRDEGSYEQYFGPGTRLTVT.

V usage is TRBV5-6 and J usage is TRBJ2-7; 10 nucleotides match TRBD2. The CDR3 covers 13 residues. V lost 7 bases and J lost 4; bases outside the gene matches: 5. Germline assignment: CDR1 SGHDT and CDR2 YYEEEE. Here the CDR3 DNA reads TGTGCCAGCGGGCCTAGCGGGAGTTACGAGCAGTACTTC. It translates to CASGPSGSYEQYF.

The CDR3 DNA reads TGTGCCAGCAGCTTGATTGGACAGACGACATACGAGCAGTACTTC. This translates into CASSLIGQTTYEQYF. The chain has TRBV7-9 and TRBJ2-7, with D maybe TRBD1 (6 bases). This CDR3 is built from 15 residues. From germline, CDR1 is SEHNR and CDR2 FQNEAQ (reference sequence). Trimming left V 3 bases short and J 4 bases short, with 16 bases between.

V usage is TRBV5-1 and J usage is TRBJ2-5, with TRBD2 matching over 11 bases. Trimming took 2 bases from V and 2 from J; bases not matched to a gene: 2. This CDR3 region has 15 residues. Germline values: CDR1 SGHRS, CDR2 YFSETQ. This CDR3 is CASSLLAGGQETQYF. The CDR3 nucleotides are TGCGCCAGCAGCTTATTAGCGGGAGGGCAAGAGACCCAGTACTTC.

The rearrangement joins TRBV30 to TRBJ1-1; TRBD1 might be the D (6 bases). Germline CDR1 GTSNPN, CDR2 SVGIG (reference sequence). The CDR3 runs to 13 residues. Trimming removed 6 bases from V and 6 bases from J, with 17 bases in between. The CDR3 sequence is CACPLGGDSEAFF. CDR3 nucleotide sequence: TGTGCCTGCCCTTTAGGGGGGGACTCTGAAGCTTTCTTT.

The chain links TRBV2 to TRBJ1-5, with a tentative D call TRBD1 (5 bases). This CDR3 is 14 amino acids long. Germline loops: CDR1 SNHLY, CDR2 FYNNEI. The germline V and J ends were trimmed by 4 bases and 3 bases, with 10 bases remaining between them. CDR3 bases: TGTGCCAGCAGTGTTCAGGGTATCAATCAGCCCCAGCATTTT. This encodes CASSVQGINQPQHF.